The T cell receptor (beta chain) described here comes from a study of OX40 agonist ivuxolimab in advanced cancers. Turning to the study itself: The dose-escalation group included hepatocellular carcinoma, melanoma, renal cell carcinoma and head and neck cancer.

General observations from the study: At 0.1 to 3.0 mg/kg, CD4+ and CD8+ blood T cells expanded clonally by week 6. Patients who responded partially at 0.1-3.0 mg/kg showed clonal expansion ranking among the lowest.

Peripheral blood came from all dose cohorts at three timepoints. Germline CDR1 is SNHLY and CDR2 is FYNNEI. CDR3 length equals 16 residues. V was shortened by 3 bases and J by 2 bases, with 16 bases between the two germline ends. This clone was seen ten or more times. Its target is unknown. Sequenced by immunoSEQ multiplex PCR; TCRdb stores in-frame clones only, minus some. The profile covers approximately 75,000 clones, with roughly 84% appearing a single time and 5% to 6.5% taken by the ten largest. The chain combines TRBV2 with TRBJ1-1; unclear D gene. This material consisted of CD4+ or CD8+ T cells sorted from blood, taken in a trial of the OX40 agonist ivuxolimab. The sequence derives from an adult with an advanced solid tumor such as melanoma, head and neck, liver or kidney cancer. As DNA, the CDR3 is TGTGCCAGCAGTGAGTGGGAGGGAACGTTAAACACTGAAGCTTTCTTT. It specifies CASSEWEGTLNTEAFF.